This T cell receptor beta chain was retrieved from a study of cytotoxic CD8 clonotypes in ibrutinib-treated CLL. Notes on the study in general: Clonality at baseline surpassed age-matched healthy donors and tracked circulating CD8+ T-cell counts. Public clonotypes, found uncommonly, either contracted or stayed stable on treatment.

Sequencing was performed with immunoSEQ multiplex PCR; in TCRdb, only in-frame clones are kept and a portion is missing. This table holds 250,000 to 350,000 clones, less than 85% found once. The CDR3 is made up of 13 amino acids. V lost 6 bases and J lost 10, with 13 bases in between. Germline V gene sequence: CDR1 MNHEY, CDR2 SVGAGI. The source of roughly 2 micrograms of genomic DNA for TCR beta libraries was cryopreserved PBMCs. A note on this clone: What it binds is not known.

The sequencing used PBMCs, collected at disease progression, from a patient treated with ibrutinib. The source of this sequence is a human donor with chronic lymphocytic leukemia. The V call is TRBV6-5, the J call TRBJ1-6; D gene unclear. CDR3 coding DNA: TGTGCCAGCAGCATCCCCGGGGTATCACCCCTCCACTTT. Amino acid sequence: CASSIPGVSPLHF.